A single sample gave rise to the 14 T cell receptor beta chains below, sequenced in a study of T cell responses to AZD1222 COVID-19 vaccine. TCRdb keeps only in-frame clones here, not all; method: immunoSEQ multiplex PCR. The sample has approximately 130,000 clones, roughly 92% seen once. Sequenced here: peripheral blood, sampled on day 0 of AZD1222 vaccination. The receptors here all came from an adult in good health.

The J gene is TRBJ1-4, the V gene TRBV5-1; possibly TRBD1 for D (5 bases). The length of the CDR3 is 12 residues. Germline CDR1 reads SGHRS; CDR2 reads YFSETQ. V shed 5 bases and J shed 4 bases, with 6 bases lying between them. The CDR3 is CASRQDNEKLFF. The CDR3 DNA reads TGCGCCAGCAGACAGGATAATGAAAAACTGTTTTTT.

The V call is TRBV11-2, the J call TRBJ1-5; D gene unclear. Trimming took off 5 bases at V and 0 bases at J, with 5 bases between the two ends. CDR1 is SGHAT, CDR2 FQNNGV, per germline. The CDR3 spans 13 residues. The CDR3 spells CASSVFSNQPQHF. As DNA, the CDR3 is TGTGCCAGCAGCGTCTTTAGCAATCAGCCCCAGCATTTT.

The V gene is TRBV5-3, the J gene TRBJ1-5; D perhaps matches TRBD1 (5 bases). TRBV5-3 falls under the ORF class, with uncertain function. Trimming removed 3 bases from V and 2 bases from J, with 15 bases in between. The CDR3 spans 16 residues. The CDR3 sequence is CARSWAGGPGNQPQHF. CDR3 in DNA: TGTGCCAGAAGCTGGGCGGGGGGACCAGGCAATCAGCCCCAGCATTTT.

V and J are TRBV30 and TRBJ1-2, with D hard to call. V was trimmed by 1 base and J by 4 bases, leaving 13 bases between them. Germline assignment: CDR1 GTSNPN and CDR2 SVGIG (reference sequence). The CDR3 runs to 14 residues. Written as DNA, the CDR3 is TGTGCCTGGAGTGCCGACGTGGGAGGCTATGGCTACACCTTC. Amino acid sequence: CAWSADVGGYGYTF.

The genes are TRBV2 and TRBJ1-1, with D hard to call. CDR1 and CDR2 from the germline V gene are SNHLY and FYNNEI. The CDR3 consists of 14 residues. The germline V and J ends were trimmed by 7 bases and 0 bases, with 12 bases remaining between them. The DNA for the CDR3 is TGTGCCAGCATTGATCTCGGGGTGAACACTGAAGCTTTCTTT. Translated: CASIDLGVNTEAFF.

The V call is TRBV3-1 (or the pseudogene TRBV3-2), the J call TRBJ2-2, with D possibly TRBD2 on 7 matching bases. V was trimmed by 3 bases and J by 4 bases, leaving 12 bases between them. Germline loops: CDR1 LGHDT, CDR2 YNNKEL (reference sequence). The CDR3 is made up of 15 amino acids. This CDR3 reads CASSQGGPRTGELFF. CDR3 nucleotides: TGTGCCAGCAGCCAGGGGGGGCCTCGCACCGGGGAGCTGTTTTTT.

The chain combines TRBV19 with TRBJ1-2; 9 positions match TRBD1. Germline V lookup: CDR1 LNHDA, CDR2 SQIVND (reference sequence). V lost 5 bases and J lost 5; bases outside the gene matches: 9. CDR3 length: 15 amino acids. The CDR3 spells CASSPDRGEWYGYTF. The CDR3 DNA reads TGTGCCAGTAGTCCGGACAGGGGAGAGTGGTATGGCTACACCTTC.

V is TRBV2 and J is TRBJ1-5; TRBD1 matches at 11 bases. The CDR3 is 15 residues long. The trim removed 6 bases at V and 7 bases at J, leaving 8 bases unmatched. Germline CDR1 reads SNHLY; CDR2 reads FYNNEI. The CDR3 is CASRDIGTGGQPQHF. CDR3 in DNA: TGTGCCAGCAGAGACATTGGGACAGGGGGACAGCCCCAGCATTTT.

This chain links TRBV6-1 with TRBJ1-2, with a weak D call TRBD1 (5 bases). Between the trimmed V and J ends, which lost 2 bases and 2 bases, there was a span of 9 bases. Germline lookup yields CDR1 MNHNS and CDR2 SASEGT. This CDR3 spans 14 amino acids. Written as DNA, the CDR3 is TGTGCCAGCAGTGAATCAGGGAGGAACTATGGCTACACCTTC. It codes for CASSESGRNYGYTF.

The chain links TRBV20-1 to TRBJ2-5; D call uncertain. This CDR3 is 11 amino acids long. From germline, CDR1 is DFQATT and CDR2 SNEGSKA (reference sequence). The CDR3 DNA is TGCCCCCCCCGCCCAGCGGAGACCCAGTACTTC. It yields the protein CPPRPAETQYF.

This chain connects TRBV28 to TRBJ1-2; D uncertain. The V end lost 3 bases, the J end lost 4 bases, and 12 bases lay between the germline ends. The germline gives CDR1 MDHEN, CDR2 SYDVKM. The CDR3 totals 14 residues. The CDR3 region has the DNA TGTGCCAGCAGTTTCGCGATAATGGGCTATGGCTACACCTTC. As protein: CASSFAIMGYGYTF.

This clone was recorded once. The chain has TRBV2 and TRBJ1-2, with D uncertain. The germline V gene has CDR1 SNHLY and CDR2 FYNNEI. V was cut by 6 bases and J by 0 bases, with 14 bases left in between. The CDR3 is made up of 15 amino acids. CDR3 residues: CASRPWAGTNYGYTF. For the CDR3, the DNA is TGTGCCAGCAGACCATGGGCGGGTACTAACTATGGCTACACCTTC.

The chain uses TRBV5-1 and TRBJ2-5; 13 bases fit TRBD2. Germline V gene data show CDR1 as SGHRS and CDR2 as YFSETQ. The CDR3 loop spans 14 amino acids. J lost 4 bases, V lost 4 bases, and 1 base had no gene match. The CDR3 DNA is TGCGCCAGCAGCGGACTAGCGGGGGCAGAGACCCAGTACTTC. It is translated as CASSGLAGAETQYF.

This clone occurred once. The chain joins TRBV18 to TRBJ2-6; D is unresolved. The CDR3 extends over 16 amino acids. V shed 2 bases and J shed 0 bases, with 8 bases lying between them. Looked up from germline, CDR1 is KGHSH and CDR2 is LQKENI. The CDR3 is CASSPGRTSGANVLTF. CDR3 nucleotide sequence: TGTGCCAGCTCACCAGGAAGGACCTCTGGGGCCAACGTCCTGACTTTC. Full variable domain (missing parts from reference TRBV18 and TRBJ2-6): NAGVMQNPRHLVRRRGQEARLRCSPMKGHSHVYWYRQLPEEGLKFMVYLQKENIIDESGMPKERFSAEFPKEGPSILRIQQVVRGDSAAYFCASSPGRTSGANVLTFGAGSRLTVL.